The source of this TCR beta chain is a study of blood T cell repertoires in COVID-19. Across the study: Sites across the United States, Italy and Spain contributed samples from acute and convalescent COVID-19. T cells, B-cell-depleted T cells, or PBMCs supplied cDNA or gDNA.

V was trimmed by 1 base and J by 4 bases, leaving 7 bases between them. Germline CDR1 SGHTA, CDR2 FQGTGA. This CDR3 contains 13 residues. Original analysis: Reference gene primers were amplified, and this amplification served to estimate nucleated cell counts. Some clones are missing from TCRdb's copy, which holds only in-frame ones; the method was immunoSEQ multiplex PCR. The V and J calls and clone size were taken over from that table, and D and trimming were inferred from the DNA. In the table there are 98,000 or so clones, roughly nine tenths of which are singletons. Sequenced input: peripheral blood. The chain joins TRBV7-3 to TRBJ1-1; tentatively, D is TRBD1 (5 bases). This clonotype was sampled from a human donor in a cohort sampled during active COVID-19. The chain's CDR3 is CASSLMGGTEAFF. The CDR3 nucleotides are TGTGCCAGCAGCTTAATGGGGGGCACTGAAGCTTTCTTT.